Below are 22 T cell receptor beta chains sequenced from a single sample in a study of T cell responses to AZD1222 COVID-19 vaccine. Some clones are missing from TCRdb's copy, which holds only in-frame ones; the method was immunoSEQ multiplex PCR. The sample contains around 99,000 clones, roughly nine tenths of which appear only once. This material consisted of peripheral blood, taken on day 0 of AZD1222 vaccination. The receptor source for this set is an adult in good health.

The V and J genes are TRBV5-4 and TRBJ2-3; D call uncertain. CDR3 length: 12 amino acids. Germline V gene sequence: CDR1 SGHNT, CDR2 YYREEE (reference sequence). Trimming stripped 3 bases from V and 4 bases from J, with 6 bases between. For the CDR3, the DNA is TGTGCCAGCAGCTGGGGATCAGATACGCAGTATTTT. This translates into CASSWGSDTQYF.

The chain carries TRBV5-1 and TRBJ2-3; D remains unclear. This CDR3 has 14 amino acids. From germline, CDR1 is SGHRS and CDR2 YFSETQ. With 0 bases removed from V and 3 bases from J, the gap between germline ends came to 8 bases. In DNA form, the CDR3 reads TGCGCCAGCAGCTTGGGACATATGACAGATACGCAGTATTTT. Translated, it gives CASSLGHMTDTQYF.

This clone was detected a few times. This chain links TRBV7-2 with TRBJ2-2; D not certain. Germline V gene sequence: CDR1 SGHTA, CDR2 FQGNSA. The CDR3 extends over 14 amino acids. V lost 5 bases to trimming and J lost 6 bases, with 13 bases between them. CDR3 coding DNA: TGTGCCAGCAGCCTGTCCCTAGGGCCCGGGGAGCTGTTTTTT. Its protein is CASSLSLGPGELFF.

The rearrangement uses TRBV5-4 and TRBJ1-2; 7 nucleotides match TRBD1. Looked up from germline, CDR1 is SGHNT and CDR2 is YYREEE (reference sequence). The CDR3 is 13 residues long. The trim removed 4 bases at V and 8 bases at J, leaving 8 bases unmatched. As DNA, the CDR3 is TGTGCCAGCAGCACGGACAGGTCAGGGGGCTACACCTTC. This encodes CASSTDRSGGYTF.

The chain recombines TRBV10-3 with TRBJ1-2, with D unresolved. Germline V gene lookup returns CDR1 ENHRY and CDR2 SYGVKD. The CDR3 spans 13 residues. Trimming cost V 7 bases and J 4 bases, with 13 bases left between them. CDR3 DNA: TGTGCCATCACTCTTGGAGAGGCCTATGGCTACACCTTC. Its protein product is CAITLGEAYGYTF.

The CDR3 protein is CAWSVRAYEQYF. CDR3 in DNA: TGTGCCTGGAGTGTCAGGGCCTACGAGCAGTACTTC. V usage is TRBV30 and J usage is TRBJ2-7; D might be TRBD1 (5 bases). The CDR3 spans 12 residues. From germline, CDR1 is GTSNPN and CDR2 SVGIG (reference sequence). V was trimmed by 0 bases and J by 2 bases, leaving 5 bases between them. Complete variable domain (other parts from reference TRBV30 and TRBJ2-7): SQTIHQWPATLVQPVGSPLSLECTVEGTSNPNLYWYRQAAGRGLQLLFYSVGIGQISSEVPQNLSASRPQDRQFILSSKKLLLSDSGFYLCAWSVRAYEQYFGPGTRLTVT.

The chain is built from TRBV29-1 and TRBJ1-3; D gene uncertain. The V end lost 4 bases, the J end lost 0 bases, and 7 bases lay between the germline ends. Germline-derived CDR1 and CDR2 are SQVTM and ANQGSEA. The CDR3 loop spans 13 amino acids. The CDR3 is CSVVGTSGNTIYF. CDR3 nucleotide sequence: TGCAGCGTTGTGGGCACCTCTGGAAACACCATATATTTT.

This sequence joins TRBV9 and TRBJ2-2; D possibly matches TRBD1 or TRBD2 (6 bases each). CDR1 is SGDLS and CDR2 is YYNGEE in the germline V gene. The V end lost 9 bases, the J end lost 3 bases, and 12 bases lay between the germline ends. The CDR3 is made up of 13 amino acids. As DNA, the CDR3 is TGTGCCACGGGGGCCTTAGACACCGGGGAGCTGTTTTTT. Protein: CATGALDTGELFF.

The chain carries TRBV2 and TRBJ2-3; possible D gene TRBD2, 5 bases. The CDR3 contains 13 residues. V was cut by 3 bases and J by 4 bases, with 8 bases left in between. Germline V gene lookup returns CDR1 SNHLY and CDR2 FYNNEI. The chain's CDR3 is CASSDFGADTQYF. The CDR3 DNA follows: TGTGCCAGCAGTGATTTCGGGGCAGATACGCAGTATTTT.

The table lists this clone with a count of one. The CDR3 nucleotides read TGCGCCAGCAGCTTGGACAGGGGGCATAGCAATCAGCCCCAGCATTTT. It specifies CASSLDRGHSNQPQHF. The J gene is TRBJ1-5, the V gene TRBV5-1, with TRBD1 identical over 9 bases. The V gene end was trimmed by 0 bases and the J gene end by 0 bases; junction bases not matched to a gene: 1. The CDR3 is 16 residues long. Per the germline V gene, CDR1 is SGHRS and CDR2 is YFSETQ. The full variable domain, its missing parts supplied by reference TRBV5-1 and TRBJ1-5, is KAGVTQTPRYLIKTRGQQVTLSCSPISGHRSVSWYQQTPGQGLQFLFEYFSETQRNKGNFPGRFSGRQFSNSRSEMNVSTLELGDSALYLCASSLDRGHSNQPQHFGDGTRLSIL.

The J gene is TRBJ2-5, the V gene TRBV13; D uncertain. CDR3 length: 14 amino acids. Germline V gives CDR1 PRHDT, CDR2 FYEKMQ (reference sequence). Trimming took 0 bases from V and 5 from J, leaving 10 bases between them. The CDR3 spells CASSLGGMLETQYF. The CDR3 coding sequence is TGTGCCAGCAGCTTAGGAGGGATGCTGGAGACCCAGTACTTC.

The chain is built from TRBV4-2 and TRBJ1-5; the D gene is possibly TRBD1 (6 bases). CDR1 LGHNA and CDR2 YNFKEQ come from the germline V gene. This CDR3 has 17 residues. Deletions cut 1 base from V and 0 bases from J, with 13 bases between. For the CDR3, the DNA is TGTGCCAGCAGCCAAGGTGTGCAGGGACATAGCAATCAGCCCCAGCATTTT. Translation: CASSQGVQGHSNQPQHF.

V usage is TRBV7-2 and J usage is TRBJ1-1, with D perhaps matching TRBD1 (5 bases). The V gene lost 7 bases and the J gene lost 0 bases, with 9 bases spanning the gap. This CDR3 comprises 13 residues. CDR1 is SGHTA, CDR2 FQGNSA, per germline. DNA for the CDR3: TGTGCCAGCACCTGGGGCATGAACACTGAAGCTTTCTTT. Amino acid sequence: CASTWGMNTEAFF.

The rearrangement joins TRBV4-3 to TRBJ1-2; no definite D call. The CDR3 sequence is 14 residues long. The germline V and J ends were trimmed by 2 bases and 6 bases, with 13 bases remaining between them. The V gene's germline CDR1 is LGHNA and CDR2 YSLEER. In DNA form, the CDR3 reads TGCGCCAGCAGCCAACTGACTCAAGCGGATGGCTACACCTTC. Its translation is CASSQLTQADGYTF.

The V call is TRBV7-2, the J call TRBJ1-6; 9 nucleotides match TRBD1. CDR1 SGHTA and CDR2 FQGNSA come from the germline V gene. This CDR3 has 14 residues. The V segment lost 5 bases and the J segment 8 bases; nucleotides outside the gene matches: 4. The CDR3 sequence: CASSKRQGDSPLHF. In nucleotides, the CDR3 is TGTGCCAGCAGCAAAAGACAGGGGGATTCACCCCTCCACTTT.

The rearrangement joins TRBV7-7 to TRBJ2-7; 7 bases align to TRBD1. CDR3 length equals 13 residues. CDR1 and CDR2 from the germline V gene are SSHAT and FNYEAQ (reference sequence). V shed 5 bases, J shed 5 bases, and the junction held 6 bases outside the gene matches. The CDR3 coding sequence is TGTGCCAGCAGCGTCGACAGGGACCACGAGCAGTACTTC. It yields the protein CASSVDRDHEQYF. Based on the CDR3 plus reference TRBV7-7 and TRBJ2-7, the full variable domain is GAGVSQSPRYKVTKRGQDVTLRCDPISSHATLYWYQQALGQGPEFLTYFNYEAQPDKSGLPSDRFSAERPEGSISTLTIQRTEQRDSAMYRCASSVDRDHEQYFGPGTRLTVT.

This chain's CDR3 is CASSRGQGYEQYF. The CDR3 DNA follows: TGCGCCAGCAGCCGAGGACAGGGCTACGAGCAGTACTTC. The chain employs TRBV4-1 and TRBJ2-7; the match to TRBD1 covers 8 bases. V lost 4 bases to trimming and J lost 3 bases; unmatched junction nucleotides: 2. Germline loops: CDR1 MGHRA, CDR2 YSYEKL. CDR3 length: 13 amino acids.

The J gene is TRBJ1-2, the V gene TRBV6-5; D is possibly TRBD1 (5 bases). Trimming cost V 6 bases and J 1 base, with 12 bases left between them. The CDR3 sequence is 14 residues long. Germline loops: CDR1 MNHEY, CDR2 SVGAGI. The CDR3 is CASRPGLINYGYTF. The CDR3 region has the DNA TGTGCCAGCAGACCGGGACTGATTAACTATGGCTACACCTTC.

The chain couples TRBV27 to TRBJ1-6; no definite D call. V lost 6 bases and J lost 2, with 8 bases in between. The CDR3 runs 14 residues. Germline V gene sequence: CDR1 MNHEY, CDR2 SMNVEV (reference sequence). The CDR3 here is CASRREAYNSPLHF. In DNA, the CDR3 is TGTGCCAGCAGGCGAGAGGCCTATAATTCACCCCTCCACTTT.

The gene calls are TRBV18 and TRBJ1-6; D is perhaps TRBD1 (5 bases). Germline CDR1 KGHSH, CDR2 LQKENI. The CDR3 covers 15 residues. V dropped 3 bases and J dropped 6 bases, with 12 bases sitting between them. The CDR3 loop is CASSPRGDGNSPLHF. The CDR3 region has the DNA TGTGCCAGCTCACCTAGAGGGGACGGTAATTCACCCCTCCACTTT.

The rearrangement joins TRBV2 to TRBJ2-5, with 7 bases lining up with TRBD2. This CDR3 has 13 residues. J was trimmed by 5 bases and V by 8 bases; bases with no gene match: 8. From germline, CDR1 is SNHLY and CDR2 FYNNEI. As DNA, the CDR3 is TGTGCCAGCCGGGACTACCCGCGGGAGACCCAGTACTTC. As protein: CASRDYPRETQYF.

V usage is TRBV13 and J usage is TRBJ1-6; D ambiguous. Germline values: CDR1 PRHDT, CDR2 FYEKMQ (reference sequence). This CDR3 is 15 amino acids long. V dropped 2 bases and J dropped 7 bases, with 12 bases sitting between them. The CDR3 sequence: CASSLLDPFNSPLHF. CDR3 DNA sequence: TGTGCCAGCAGCTTACTGGACCCTTTCAATTCACCCCTCCACTTT.